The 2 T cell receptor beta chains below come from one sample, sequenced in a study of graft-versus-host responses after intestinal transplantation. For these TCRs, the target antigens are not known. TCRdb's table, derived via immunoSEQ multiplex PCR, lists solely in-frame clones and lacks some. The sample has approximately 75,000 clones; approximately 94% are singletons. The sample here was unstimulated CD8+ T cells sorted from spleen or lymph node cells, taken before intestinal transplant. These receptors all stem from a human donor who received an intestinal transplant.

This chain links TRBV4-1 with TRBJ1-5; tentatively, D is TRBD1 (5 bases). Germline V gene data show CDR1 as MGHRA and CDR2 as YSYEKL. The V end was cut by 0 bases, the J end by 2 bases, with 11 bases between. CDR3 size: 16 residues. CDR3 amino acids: CASSQEGPVGNQPQHF. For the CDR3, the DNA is TGCGCCAGCAGCCAAGAGGGGCCGGTTGGCAATCAGCCCCAGCATTTT.

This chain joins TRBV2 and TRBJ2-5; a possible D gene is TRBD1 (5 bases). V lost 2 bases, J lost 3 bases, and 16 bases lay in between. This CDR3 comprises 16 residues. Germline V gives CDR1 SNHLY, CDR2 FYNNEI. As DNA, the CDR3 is TGTGCCAGCAGTGAACCATACGACAGTCGGGAAGAGACCCAGTACTTC. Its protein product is CASSEPYDSREETQYF.